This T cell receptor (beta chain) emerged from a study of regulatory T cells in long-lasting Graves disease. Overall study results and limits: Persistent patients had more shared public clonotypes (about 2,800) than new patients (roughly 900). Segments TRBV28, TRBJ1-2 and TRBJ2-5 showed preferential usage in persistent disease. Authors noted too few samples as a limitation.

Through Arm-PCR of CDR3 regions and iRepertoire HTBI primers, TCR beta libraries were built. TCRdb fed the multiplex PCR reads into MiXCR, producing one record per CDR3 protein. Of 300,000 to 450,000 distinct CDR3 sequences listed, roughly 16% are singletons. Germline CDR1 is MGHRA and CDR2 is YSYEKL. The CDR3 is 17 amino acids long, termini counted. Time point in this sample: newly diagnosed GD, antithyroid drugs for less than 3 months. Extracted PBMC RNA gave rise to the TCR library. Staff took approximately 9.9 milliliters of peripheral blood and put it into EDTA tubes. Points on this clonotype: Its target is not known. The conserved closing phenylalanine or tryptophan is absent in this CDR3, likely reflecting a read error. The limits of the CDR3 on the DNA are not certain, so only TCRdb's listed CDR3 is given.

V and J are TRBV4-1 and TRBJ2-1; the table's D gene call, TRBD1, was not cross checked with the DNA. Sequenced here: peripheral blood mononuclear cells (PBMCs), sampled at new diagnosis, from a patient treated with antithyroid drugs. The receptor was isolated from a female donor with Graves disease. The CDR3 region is CASSHSPPGQGGQREFL.